This TCR beta chain stems from a study of blood T cell repertoires in COVID-19. Authors' processing steps: Nucleated cell number was recorded as an estimate derived from reference gene primer amplification. Profiled with immunoSEQ multiplex PCR; TCRdb holds only in-frame clones, not every one. V, J and clone size reflect that table, while D and trimming were determined from the DNA. Counted here are more than 120,000 clones, around 87% occurring once; the ten biggest clones make up approximately 40%. CDR1 is SEHNR and CDR2 is FQNEAQ in the germline V gene (reference sequence). V dropped 5 bases and J dropped 4; count of bases not matched to a gene: 8. The CDR3 runs 15 residues.

The receptor comes from a man aged 45-65 years who had recovered from COVID-19. Material: peripheral blood. The chain has TRBV7-9 and TRBJ1-1; 9 bases map to TRBD1. The CDR3 nucleotides are TGTGCCAGCAGCATAACAGGGGGCCCGGGCACTGAAGCTTTCTTT. Residues: CASSITGGPGTEAFF.